The rows below give T cell receptor beta chains drawn from one sample of a study of OX40 agonist ivuxolimab in advanced cancers. Sequenced by immunoSEQ multiplex PCR; TCRdb stores in-frame clones only, minus some. The sample holds around 58,000 clones; approximately 90% are singletons and the top ten take roughly 1.3%. The material was CD4+ or CD8+ T cells sorted from blood, obtained in a trial of the OX40 agonist ivuxolimab. These receptors were obtained from an adult with an advanced solid tumor such as melanoma, head and neck, liver or kidney cancer. The CDR3 runs from the conserved cysteine through the conserved F or W. D genes are given only for firm matches. Rows may omit the clone size; those that give it use once, few, many or a size class.

v_gene: TRBV29-1; d_gene: NA; j_gene: TRBJ2-1; abundance: once; CDR3nt: TGCAGCTGGAGGGGAGACAATGAGCAGTTCTTC; CDR3aa: CSWRGDNEQFF
v_gene: TRBV7-3; d_gene: TRBD1; j_gene: TRBJ2-5; abundance: NA; CDR3nt: TGTGCCAGCAGCCAGGGACAGCAAGAGACCCAGTACTTC; CDR3aa: CASSQGQQETQYF
v_gene: TRBV13; d_gene: TRBD1; j_gene: TRBJ1-6; abundance: NA; CDR3nt: TGTGCCAGCAGCTTAGGCGACAGGGGTAATTCACCCCTCCACTTT; CDR3aa: CASSLGDRGNSPLHF
v_gene: TRBV10-2; d_gene: TRBD1; j_gene: TRBJ1-5; abundance: NA; CDR3nt: TGCGCCAGCAGTGAACAGGGGAGGCAGCCCCAGCATTTT; CDR3aa: CASSEQGRQPQHF
v_gene: TRBV1; d_gene: NA; j_gene: TRBJ1-3; abundance: NA; CDR3nt: TGCACCAGCAGCCAAGGGGACAGGACGTCAGGAAACACCATATATTTT; CDR3aa: CTSSQGDRTSGNTIYF
v_gene: TRBV12-5; d_gene: NA; j_gene: TRBJ2-7; abundance: NA; CDR3nt: TGTGCTAGTGGGCTCCGAGAGAAGCAGTACTTC; CDR3aa: CASGLREKQYF
v_gene: TRBV6-6; d_gene: TRBD1; j_gene: TRBJ1-3; abundance: once; CDR3nt: TGTGCCAGCAGTACCACAGGGGGAGGAAACACCATATATTTT; CDR3aa: CASSTTGGGNTIYF
v_gene: TRBV11-2; d_gene: TRBD2; j_gene: TRBJ2-1; abundance: NA; CDR3nt: TGTGCCAGCAGCTTATTGCCGACTAGCGGATACAATGAGCAGTTCTTC; CDR3aa: CASSLLPTSGYNEQFF
v_gene: TRBV7-9; d_gene: NA; j_gene: TRBJ1-1; abundance: NA; CDR3nt: TGTGCCAGCAGCTTAGAGGGAGGCACTGAAGCTTTCTTT; CDR3aa: CASSLEGGTEAFF
v_gene: TRBV27; d_gene: NA; j_gene: TRBJ1-2; abundance: NA; CDR3nt: TGTGCCAGCAGTTTAGTGGGGGGGATTAACTATGGCTACACCTTC; CDR3aa: CASSLVGGINYGYTF
v_gene: TRBV6-5; d_gene: TRBD1; j_gene: TRBJ1-1; abundance: once; CDR3nt: TGTGCCAGCAGTTACGTAAAGGGGGCGTGGAACACTGAAGCTTTCTTT; CDR3aa: CASSYVKGAWNTEAFF
v_gene: TRBV5-1; d_gene: NA; j_gene: TRBJ1-5; abundance: NA; CDR3nt: TGCGCCAGCAGCCCCCCCCGGATTGTTCCGGGGTACAGCAGCAATCAGCCCCAGCATTTT; CDR3aa: CASSPPRIVPGYSSNQPQHF
v_gene: TRBV25-1; d_gene: TRBD1; j_gene: TRBJ1-2; abundance: NA; CDR3nt: TGTGCCAGCAGAACAGGGGGCAGGGGCTACACCTTC; CDR3aa: CASRTGGRGYTF
v_gene: TRBV5-1; d_gene: NA; j_gene: TRBJ2-5; abundance: NA; CDR3nt: TGCGCCAGCAGCCAGATAGGGGGGATCCAAGAGACCCAGTACTTC; CDR3aa: CASSQIGGIQETQYF
v_gene: TRBV30; d_gene: NA; j_gene: TRBJ2-6; abundance: NA; CDR3nt: TGTGCCTGGAGTGTCCACTTCTCTGGGGCCAACGTCCTGACTTTC; CDR3aa: CAWSVHFSGANVLTF
v_gene: TRBV2; d_gene: NA; j_gene: TRBJ2-2; abundance: NA; CDR3nt: TGTGCCAGCAGTGACAGGGGAAACACCGGGGAGCTGTTTTTT; CDR3aa: CASSDRGNTGELFF
v_gene: TRBV4-2; d_gene: NA; j_gene: TRBJ1-5; abundance: NA; CDR3nt: TGTGCCAGCAGCCAGGAGCCGGGGGCTAGCAATCAGCCCCAGCATTTT; CDR3aa: CASSQEPGASNQPQHF
v_gene: TRBV5-1; d_gene: TRBD1; j_gene: TRBJ2-2; abundance: NA; CDR3nt: TGCGCCAGCAGCTTGCAACAGGGGGCGCGGGAGCTGTTTTTT; CDR3aa: CASSLQQGARELFF
v_gene: TRBV6-5; d_gene: NA; j_gene: TRBJ1-2; abundance: NA; CDR3nt: TGTGCCAGCAGGGGTGAACAGGGTGGCTATGGCTACACCTTC; CDR3aa: CASRGEQGGYGYTF
v_gene: TRBV6-1; d_gene: TRBD2; j_gene: TRBJ2-1; abundance: NA; CDR3nt: TGTGCCAGCAGTGACCTTAGCGGGAATATCAATGAGCAGTTCTTC; CDR3aa: CASSDLSGNINEQFF
v_gene: TRBV29-1; d_gene: TRBD1; j_gene: TRBJ2-7; abundance: NA; CDR3nt: TGCAGCGTCCTCCGGGACAGCTACGAGCAGTACTTC; CDR3aa: CSVLRDSYEQYF
v_gene: TRBV6-5; d_gene: TRBD1; j_gene: TRBJ1-5; abundance: NA; CDR3nt: TGTGCCAGCAGACCACAGGGGGGACAGCCCCAGCATTTT; CDR3aa: CASRPQGGQPQHF
v_gene: TRBV5-1; d_gene: TRBD1; j_gene: TRBJ1-4; abundance: once; CDR3nt: TGCGCCAGCAGCCCGCAGGGGGCCGGAAGTGAAAAACTGTTTTTT; CDR3aa: CASSPQGAGSEKLFF
v_gene: TRBV6-1; d_gene: TRBD1; j_gene: TRBJ1-2; abundance: NA; CDR3nt: TGTGCCAGCAGCGTCCCACAGGGGGCTGGTGGCTACACCTTC; CDR3aa: CASSVPQGAGGYTF
v_gene: TRBV5-4; d_gene: NA; j_gene: TRBJ2-5; abundance: NA; CDR3nt: TGTGCCAGCAGCTTCGACGGCCAACGAAGGGAGACCCAGTACTTC; CDR3aa: CASSFDGQRRETQYF
v_gene: TRBV9; d_gene: NA; j_gene: TRBJ2-1; abundance: few; CDR3nt: TGTGCCAGCAGCGTGAGCGGGTCCCCCTACAATGAGCAGTTCTTC; CDR3aa: CASSVSGSPYNEQFF
v_gene: TRBV4-2; d_gene: NA; j_gene: TRBJ2-3; abundance: NA; CDR3nt: TGTGCCAGCAGCCAGACTCGGCCGGATACGCAGTATTTT; CDR3aa: CASSQTRPDTQYF
v_gene: TRBV19; d_gene: TRBD1; j_gene: TRBJ2-5; abundance: NA; CDR3nt: TGTGCCAGTACACCGGGACAGGGTTTAGAGACCCAGTACTTC; CDR3aa: CASTPGQGLETQYF
v_gene: TRBV6-1; d_gene: NA; j_gene: TRBJ2-7; abundance: NA; CDR3nt: TGTGCCAGCAGTGAAGGGGTGGTAGCGAGCTACGAGCAGTACTTC; CDR3aa: CASSEGVVASYEQYF